This T cell receptor beta chain appears in the sequencing data of a study of T cells in Graves' hyperthyroidism and ophthalmopathy. This clonotype was counted at least ten times. The TCR beta CDR3 regions underwent amplification using RNA transcripts as the source. A set of HTBI primers served as the primers for a first-round RT-PCR of the TCR CDR3. TCRdb re-called the multiplex PCR reads through MiXCR, storing one row per CDR3 protein. The data contain about 520,000 distinct CDR3 sequences, around 22% of them singletons. Patients having uncontrolled infection, another autoimmune disease, pregnancy or lactation were not included. CDR1 MDHEN and CDR2 SYDVKM come from the germline V gene. Trimming shortened V by 4 bases and J by 0 bases, and 7 bases separated the two germline ends. The CDR3 sequence is 14 residues long.

Sequencing was carried out using blood. This sequence was found in a young woman with Graves' ophthalmopathy. V and J are TRBV28 and TRBJ1-3; D call uncertain. The CDR3: CASSWEVSGNTIYF. In DNA, the CDR3 is TGTGCCAGCAGTTGGGAGGTCTCTGGAAACACCATATATTTT.